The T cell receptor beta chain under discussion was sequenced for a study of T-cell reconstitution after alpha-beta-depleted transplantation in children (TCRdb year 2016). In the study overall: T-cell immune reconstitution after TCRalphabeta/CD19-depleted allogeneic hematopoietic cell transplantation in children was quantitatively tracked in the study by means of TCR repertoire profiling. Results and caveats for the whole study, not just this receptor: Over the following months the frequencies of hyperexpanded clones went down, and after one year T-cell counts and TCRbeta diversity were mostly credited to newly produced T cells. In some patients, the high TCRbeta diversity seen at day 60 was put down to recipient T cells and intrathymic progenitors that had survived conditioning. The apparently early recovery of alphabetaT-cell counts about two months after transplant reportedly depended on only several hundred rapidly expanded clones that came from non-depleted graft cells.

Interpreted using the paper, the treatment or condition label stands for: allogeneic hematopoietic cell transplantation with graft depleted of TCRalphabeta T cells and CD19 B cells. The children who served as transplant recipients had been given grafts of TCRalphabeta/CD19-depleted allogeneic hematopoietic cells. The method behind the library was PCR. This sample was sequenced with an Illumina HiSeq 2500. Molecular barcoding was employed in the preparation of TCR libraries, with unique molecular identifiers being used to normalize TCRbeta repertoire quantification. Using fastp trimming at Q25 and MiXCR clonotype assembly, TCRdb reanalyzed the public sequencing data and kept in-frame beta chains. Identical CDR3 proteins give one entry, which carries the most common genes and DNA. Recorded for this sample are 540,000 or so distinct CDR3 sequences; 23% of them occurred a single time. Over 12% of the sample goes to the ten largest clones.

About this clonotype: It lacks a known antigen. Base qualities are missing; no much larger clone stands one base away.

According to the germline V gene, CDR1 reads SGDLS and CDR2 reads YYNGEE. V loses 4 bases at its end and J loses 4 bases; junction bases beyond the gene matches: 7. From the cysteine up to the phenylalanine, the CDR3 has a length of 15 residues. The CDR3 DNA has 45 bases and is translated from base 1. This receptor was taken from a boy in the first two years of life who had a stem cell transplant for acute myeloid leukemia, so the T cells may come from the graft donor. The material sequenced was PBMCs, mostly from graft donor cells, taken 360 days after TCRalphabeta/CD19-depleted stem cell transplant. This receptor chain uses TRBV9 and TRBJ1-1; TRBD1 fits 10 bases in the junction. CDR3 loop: CASSPMGQGFTEAFF. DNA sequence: TGTGCCAGCAGCCCTATGGGACAGGGGTTCACTGAAGCTTTCTTT.